This TCR beta chain was retrieved from a study of CD8 T cells in Susac syndrome. This clonotype was seen only once. Its target is unknown. The CDR3 runs 14 residues. Trimming cost V 6 bases and J 4 bases; bases outside gene matches: 6. Random hexamers were used to reverse transcribe about 0.5 to 1 ug of RNA. Coverage of TCR beta CDR3 amplification by immunoSEQ multiplex PCR extended to 54 Vbeta and 13 Jbeta. MiXCR, run by TCRdb on the immunoSEQ multiplex PCR reads, gives a single entry per CDR3 protein. The sample records some 110,000 distinct CDR3 sequences, 85% to 95% being singletons. Those who served as multiple sclerosis controls were treatment-naive patients with stable or active relapsing-remitting disease. In contrast to the negatively isolated CD8+ and CD4+ T cells, TEMRA cells were FACS-enriched. General study points: The study's TCR sequencing and HLA analysis drew on a certain number of individuals. That number was acknowledged as relatively small.

This receptor was obtained from a human donor with multiple sclerosis. The J gene is TRBJ2-3, the V gene TRBV12-3 or TRBV12-4; 8 bases agree with TRBD2. Sequenced: CD4+ T cells from PBMCs. This chain's CDR3 is CASSPDGGADTQYF. DNA of the CDR3: TGTGCCAGCAGCCCCGACGGGGGGGCAGATACGCAGTATTTT.